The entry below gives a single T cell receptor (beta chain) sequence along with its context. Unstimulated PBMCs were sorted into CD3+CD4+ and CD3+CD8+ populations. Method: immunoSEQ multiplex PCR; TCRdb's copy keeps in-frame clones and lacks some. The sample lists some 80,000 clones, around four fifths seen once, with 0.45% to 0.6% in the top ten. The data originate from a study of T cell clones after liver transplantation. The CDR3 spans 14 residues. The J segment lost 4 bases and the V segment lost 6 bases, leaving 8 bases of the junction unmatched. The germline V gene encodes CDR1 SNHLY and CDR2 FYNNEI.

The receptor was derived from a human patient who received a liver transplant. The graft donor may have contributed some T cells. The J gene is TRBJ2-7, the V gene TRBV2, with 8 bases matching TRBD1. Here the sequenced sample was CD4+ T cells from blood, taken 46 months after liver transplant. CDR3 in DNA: TGTGCCAGCAGGGCTGACAGGGGTCCTTACGAGCAGTACTTC. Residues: CASRADRGPYEQYF.